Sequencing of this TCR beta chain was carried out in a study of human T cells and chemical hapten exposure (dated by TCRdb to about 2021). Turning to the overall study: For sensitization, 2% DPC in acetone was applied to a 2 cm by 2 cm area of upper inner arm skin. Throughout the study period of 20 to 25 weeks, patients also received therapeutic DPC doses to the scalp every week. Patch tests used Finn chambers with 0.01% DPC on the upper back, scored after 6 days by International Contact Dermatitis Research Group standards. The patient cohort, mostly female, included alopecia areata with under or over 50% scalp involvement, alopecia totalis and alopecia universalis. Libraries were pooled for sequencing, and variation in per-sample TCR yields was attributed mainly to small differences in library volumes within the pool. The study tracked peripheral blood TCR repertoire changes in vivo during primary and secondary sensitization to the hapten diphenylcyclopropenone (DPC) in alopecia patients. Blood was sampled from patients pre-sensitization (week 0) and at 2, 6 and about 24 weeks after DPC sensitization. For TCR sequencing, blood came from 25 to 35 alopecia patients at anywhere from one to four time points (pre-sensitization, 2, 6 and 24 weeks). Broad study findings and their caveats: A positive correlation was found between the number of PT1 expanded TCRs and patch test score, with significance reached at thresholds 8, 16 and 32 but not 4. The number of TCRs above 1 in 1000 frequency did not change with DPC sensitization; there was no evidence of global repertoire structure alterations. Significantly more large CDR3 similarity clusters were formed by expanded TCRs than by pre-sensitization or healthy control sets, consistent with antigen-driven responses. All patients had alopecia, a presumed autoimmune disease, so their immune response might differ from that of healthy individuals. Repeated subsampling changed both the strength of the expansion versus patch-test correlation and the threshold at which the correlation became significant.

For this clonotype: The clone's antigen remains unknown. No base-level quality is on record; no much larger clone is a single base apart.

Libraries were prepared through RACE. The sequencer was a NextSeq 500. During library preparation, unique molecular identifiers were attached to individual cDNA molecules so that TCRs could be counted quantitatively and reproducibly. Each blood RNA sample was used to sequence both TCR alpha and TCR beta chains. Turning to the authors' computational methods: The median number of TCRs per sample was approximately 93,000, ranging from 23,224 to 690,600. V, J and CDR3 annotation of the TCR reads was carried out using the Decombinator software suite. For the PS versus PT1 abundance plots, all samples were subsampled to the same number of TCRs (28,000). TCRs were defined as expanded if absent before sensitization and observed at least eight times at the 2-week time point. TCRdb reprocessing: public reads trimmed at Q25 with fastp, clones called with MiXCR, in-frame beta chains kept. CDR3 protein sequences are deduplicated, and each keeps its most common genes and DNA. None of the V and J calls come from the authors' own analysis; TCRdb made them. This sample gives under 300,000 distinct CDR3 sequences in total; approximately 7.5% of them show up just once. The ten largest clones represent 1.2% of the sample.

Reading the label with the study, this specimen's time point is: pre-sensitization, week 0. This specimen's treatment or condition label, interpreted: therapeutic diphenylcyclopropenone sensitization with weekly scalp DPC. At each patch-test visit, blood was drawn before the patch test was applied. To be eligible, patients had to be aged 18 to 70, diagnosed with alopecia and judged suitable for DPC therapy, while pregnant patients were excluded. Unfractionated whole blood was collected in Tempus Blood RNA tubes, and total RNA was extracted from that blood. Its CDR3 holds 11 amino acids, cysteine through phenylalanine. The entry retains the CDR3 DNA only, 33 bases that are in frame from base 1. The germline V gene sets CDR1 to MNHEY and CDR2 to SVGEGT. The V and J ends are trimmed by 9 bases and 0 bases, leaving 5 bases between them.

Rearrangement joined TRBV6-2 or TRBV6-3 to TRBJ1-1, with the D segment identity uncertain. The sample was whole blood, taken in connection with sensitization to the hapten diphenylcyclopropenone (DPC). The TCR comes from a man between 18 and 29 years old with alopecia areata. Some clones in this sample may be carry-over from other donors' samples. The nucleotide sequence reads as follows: TGTGCCAGACAAATGAACACTGAAGCTTTCTTT. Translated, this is CARQMNTEAFF.